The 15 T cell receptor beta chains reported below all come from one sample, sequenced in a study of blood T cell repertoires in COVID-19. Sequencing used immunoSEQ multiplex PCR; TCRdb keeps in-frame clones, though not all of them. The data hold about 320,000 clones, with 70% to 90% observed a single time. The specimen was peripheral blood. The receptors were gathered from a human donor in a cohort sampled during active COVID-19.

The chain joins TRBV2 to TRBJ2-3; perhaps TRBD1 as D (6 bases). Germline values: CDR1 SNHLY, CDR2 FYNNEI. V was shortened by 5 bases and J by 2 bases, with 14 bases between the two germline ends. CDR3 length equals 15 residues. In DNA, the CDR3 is TGTGCCAGCAGTCAACCGGGACAATTCACAGATACGCAGTATTTT. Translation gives CASSQPGQFTDTQYF. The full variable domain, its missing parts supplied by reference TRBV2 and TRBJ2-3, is EPEVTQTPSHQVTQMGQEVILRCVPISNHLYFYWYRQILGQKVEFLVSFYNNEISEKSEIFDDQFSVERPDGSNFTLKIRSTKLEDSAMYFCASSQPGQFTDTQYFGPGTRLTVL.

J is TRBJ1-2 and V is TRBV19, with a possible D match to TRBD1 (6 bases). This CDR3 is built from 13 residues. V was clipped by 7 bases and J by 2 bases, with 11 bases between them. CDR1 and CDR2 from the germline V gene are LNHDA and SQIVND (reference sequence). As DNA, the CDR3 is TGTGCCAGTATACCGGGGGGCAACTATGGCTACACCTTC. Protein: CASIPGGNYGYTF.

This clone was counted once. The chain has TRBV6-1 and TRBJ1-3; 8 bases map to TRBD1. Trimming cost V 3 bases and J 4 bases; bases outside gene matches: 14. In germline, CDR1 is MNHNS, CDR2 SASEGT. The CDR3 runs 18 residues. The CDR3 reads CASSDSGPQGVYGNTIYF. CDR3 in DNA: TGTGCCAGCAGTGATTCAGGCCCACAGGGGGTGTACGGAAACACCATATATTTT.

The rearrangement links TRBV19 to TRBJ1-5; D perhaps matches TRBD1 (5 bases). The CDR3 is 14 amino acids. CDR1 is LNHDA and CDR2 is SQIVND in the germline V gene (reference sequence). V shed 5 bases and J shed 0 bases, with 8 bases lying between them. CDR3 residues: CASSPQVSNQPQHF. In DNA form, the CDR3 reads TGTGCCAGTAGTCCACAGGTTAGCAATCAGCCCCAGCATTTT.

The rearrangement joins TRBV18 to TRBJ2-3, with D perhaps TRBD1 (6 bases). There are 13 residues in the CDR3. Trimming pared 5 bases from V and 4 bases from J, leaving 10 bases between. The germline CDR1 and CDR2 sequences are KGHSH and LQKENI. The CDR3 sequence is CASSTGRPDTQYF. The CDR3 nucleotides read TGTGCCAGCTCAACAGGGCGGCCAGATACGCAGTATTTT.

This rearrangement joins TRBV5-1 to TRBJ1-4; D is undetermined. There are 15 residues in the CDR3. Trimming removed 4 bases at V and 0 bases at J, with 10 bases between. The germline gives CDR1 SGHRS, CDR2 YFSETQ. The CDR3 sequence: CASSVSGATNEKLFF. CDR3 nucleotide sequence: TGCGCCAGCAGCGTGTCGGGAGCAACTAATGAAAAACTGTTTTTT.

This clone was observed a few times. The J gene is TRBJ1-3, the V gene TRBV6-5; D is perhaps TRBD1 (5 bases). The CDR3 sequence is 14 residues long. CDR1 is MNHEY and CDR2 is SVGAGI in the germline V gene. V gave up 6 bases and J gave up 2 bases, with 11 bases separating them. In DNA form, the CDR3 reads TGTGCCAGCAGACGGCTGACAGCTGGAAACACCATATATTTT. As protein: CASRRLTAGNTIYF.

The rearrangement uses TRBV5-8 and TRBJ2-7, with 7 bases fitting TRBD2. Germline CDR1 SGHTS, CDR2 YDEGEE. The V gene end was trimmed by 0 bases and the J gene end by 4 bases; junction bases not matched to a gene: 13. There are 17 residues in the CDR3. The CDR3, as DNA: TGTGCCAGCAGCTTGGCCCTTTTGCTAGCGGAGAAGTACGAGCAGTACTTC. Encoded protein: CASSLALLLAEKYEQYF.

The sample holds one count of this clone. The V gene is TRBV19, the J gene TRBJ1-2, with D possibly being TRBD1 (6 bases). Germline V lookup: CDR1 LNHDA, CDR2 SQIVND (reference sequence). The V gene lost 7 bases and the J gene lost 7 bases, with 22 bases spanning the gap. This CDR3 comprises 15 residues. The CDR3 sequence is CASNTPGHIFIGYTF. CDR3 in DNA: TGTGCCAGTAACACACCGGGACATATTTTCATTGGCTACACCTTC.

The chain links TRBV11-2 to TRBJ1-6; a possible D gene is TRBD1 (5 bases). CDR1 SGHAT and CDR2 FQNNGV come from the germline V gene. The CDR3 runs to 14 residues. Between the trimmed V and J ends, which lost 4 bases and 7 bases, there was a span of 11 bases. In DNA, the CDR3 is TGTGCCAGCAGCTCTCGGGCAGGGAATTCACCCCTCCACTTT. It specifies CASSSRAGNSPLHF.

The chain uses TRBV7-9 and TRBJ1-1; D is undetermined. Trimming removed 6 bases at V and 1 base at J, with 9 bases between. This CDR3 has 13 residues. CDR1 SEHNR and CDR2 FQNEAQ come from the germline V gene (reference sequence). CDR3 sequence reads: CASRAPGNTEAFF. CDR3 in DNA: TGTGCCAGCAGAGCACCCGGGAACACTGAAGCTTTCTTT. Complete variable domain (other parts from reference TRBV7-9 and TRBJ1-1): DTGVSQNPRHKITKRGQNVTFRCDPISEHNRLYWYRQTLGQGPEFLTYFQNEAQLEKSRLLSDRFSAERPKGSFSTLEIQRTEQGDSAMYLCASRAPGNTEAFFGQGTRLTVV.

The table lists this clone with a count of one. The CDR3 coding sequence is TGTGCCAGCAGTACTTGGGGGGAGCCTGAAGCTTTCTTT. The encoded protein is CASSTWGEPEAFF. This chain uses TRBV27 with TRBJ1-1; tentative D call: TRBD1 (5 bases). CDR1 and CDR2 from the germline V gene are MNHEY and SMNVEV (reference sequence). V was clipped by 5 bases and J by 6 bases, with 13 bases between them. This CDR3 comprises 13 residues.

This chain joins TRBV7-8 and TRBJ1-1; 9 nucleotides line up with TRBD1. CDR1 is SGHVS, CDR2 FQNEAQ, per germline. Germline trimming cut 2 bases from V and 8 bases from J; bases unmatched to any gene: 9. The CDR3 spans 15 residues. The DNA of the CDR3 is TGTGCCAGCAGCTTATGGGGGACAGGGAGGATGGAAGCTTTCTTT. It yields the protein CASSLWGTGRMEAFF. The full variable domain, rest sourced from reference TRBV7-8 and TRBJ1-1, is GAGVSQSPRYKVAKRGQDVALRCDPISGHVSLFWYQQALGQGPEFLTYFQNEAQLDKSGLPSDRFFAERPEGSVSTLKIQRTQQEDSAVYLCASSLWGTGRMEAFFGQGTRLTVV.

The CDR3 coding sequence is TGTGCCAGTACCAGCTACAGGGGGTCCGTCGTCTCACCCCTCCACTTT. It is translated as CASTSYRGSVVSPLHF. J is TRBJ1-6 and V is TRBV19; TRBD1 aligns across 8 bases. Germline V gene sequence: CDR1 LNHDA, CDR2 SQIVND (reference sequence). The CDR3 consists of 16 residues. Germline trimming cut 7 bases from V and 10 bases from J; bases unmatched to any gene: 15.

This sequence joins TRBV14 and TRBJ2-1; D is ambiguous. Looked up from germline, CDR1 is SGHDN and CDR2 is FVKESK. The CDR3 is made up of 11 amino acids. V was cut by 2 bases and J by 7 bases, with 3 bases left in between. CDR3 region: CASSQSNEQFF. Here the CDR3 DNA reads TGTGCCAGCAGCCAATCAAATGAGCAGTTCTTC.